Listed below are T cell receptor beta chains from one sample, sequenced in a study of cytomegalovirus exposure and HLA in healthy donors. TCRdb keeps only in-frame clones here, not all; method: immunoSEQ multiplex PCR. The data contain under 100,000 clones, about 77% of them singletons. The sample was PBMCs. All receptors come from a man between 45 and 60 years old in good health and CMV-seronegative. Each CDR3 is given with its conserved first and last residue. The D gene is left open where the match is weak. Expanded clones get a size class; other rows say once, few or many, or leave the size out.

>TRBV6-6|TRBD1|TRBJ2-5|-
TGTGCCAGCAGGACCCGACAGGGGATACGCGAGACCCAGTACTTC
CASRTRQGIRETQYF
>TRBV10-1|TRBD2|TRBJ2-2|few
TGCGCCAGCAGTGAAAGCGCCTCCGGGGGGAGGTCCGGGGAGCTGTTTTTT
CASSESASGGRSGELFF
>TRBV19|TRBD2|TRBJ2-3|-
TGTGCCAGTAGTATATCAGGTAGCGGGGTCACAGATACGCAGTATTTT
CASSISGSGVTDTQYF
>TRBV9|-|TRBJ1-4|few
TGTGCCAGCAGCCCCTGGAGCGGGGGCCAGTTCGGGAGTAATGAAAAACTGTTTTTT
CASSPWSGGQFGSNEKLFF
>TRBV5-1|-|TRBJ2-2|-
TGCGCCAGCACCTCTTCCCGGACAGGGGAGCTGTTTTTT
CASTSSRTGELFF
>TRBV7-3|-|TRBJ2-1|once
TGTGCCAGCAGCCCAAGAGCGAAAACGCTCTCCTACAATGAGCAGTTCTTC
CASSPRAKTLSYNEQFF
>TRBV5-6|-|TRBJ2-5|-
TGTGCCAGCAGCTGGACAGCGGGGGAGACCCAGTACTTC
CASSWTAGETQYF
>TRBV6-6|TRBD1|TRBJ1-5|-
TGTGCCAGCAGTTCGAGCACAGGGGGTCAGCCCCAGCATTTT
CASSSSTGGQPQHF
>TRBV5-4|-|TRBJ2-5|few
TGTGCCAGCAGCTTAGGCGCCGGGGGGACCCAGTACTTC
CASSLGAGGTQYF
>TRBV11-2|-|TRBJ1-6|-
TGTGCCAGCAGCTTAAGCCCAGGGGCGAATTCACCCCTCCACTTT
CASSLSPGANSPLHF
>TRBV6-5|-|TRBJ2-7|-
TGTGCCAGCAGTTACTCGGACTCGAGGCAGTACTTC
CASSYSDSRQYF
>TRBV7-7|TRBD1|TRBJ2-5|-
TGTGCTAGCAGCGGACAGGGAGGAGAGACCCAGTACTTC
CASSGQGGETQYF
>TRBV9|TRBD2|TRBJ2-2|once
TGTGCCAGCAGCGTAGAAGCGGGGGGGAAAACCGGGGAGCTGTTTTTT
CASSVEAGGKTGELFF
>TRBV30|-|TRBJ2-3|-
TGTGCCAGCACCAATAGGGACGGAGGGACGCAGTATTTT
CASTNRDGGTQYF
>TRBV30|-|TRBJ2-5|-
TGTGCCTGGGCAGAAGAGACCCAGTACTTC
CAWAEETQYF
>TRBV5-1|TRBD2|TRBJ2-1|-
TGCGCCAGCAGCTCAGCCGGGACTAGAACTAGCTCCTACAATGAGCAGTTCTTC
CASSSAGTRTSSYNEQFF
>TRBV5-1|-|TRBJ1-3|few
TGCGCCAGCAGCTGGGACTCTGCAAACACCATATATTTT
CASSWDSANTIYF
>TRBV27|TRBD1|TRBJ1-3|-
TGTGCCAGCAGTGCGACAGGGTCTGGAAACACCATATATTTT
CASSATGSGNTIYF
>TRBV7-2|TRBD2|TRBJ2-2|-
TGTGCCAGCAGCTTAGAGCGTTCGGCGGGGGGGCCAGGCGGGGAGCTGTTTTTT
CASSLERSAGGPGGELFF
>TRBV7-9|TRBD1|TRBJ2-7|-
TGTGCCATCGCTCGGGACAGCTACGAGCAGTACTTC
CAIARDSYEQYF
>TRBV6-6|-|TRBJ2-3|few
TGTGCCAGCAGTCCTAGGGGTGACCGCACAGATACGCAGTATTTT
CASSPRGDRTDTQYF
>TRBV28|TRBD2|TRBJ2-5|-
TGTGCCAGCAGCTCTAGCGGGGCGGAGACCCAGTACTTC
CASSSSGAETQYF
>TRBV11-3|TRBD1|TRBJ2-3|-
TGTGCCAGCAGCTCCTACGGAGAAGGACAGGGGCGGGGAGATACGCAGTATTTT
CASSSYGEGQGRGDTQYF
>TRBV7-9|-|TRBJ2-3|-
TGTTCCAGCAGCCGTGGGGCGGCAGATACGCAGTATTTT
CSSSRGAADTQYF
>TRBV11-2|TRBD1|TRBJ1-6|-
TGTGCCAGCACTTCGGGACAGGGGAATAATTCACCCCTCCACTTT
CASTSGQGNNSPLHF
>TRBV5-4|TRBD1|TRBJ2-7|-
TGTGCCAGCAGCCCGGAGGGGGGACAGGGTAGGGAGCAGTACTTC
CASSPEGGQGREQYF
>TRBV19|-|TRBJ1-6|-
TGTGCCAGTAGTTTCTCCTCGACAGGACTGAATTCACCCCTCCACTTT
CASSFSSTGLNSPLHF
>TRBV2|TRBD1|TRBJ1-2|-
TGTGCCAGCAGTGGGGGAGCACAGGGGTACAGTGGCTACACCTTC
CASSGGAQGYSGYTF
>TRBV7-9|-|TRBJ1-4|-
TGTTCCAGCAGGCCCGGGACACAAAATGAAAAACTGTTTTTT
CSSRPGTQNEKLFF
>TRBV28|TRBD1|TRBJ1-3|-
TGTGCCAGCAGGCGGACAGGGGCAGGAAACACCATATATTTT
CASRRTGAGNTIYF
>TRBV7-8|TRBD1|TRBJ2-2|few
TGTGCCAGCAGCTCGACCCAGACAGGGCTAGTCACGGGGGAGCTGTTTTTT
CASSSTQTGLVTGELFF
>TRBV5-4|-|TRBJ1-1|-
TGTGCCAGCAGCTTGCGGGGAGGCACTGAAGCTTTCTTT
CASSLRGGTEAFF
>TRBV7-2|-|TRBJ2-5|-
TGTGCCAGCACCCGGGGGATTCAAGAGACCCAGTACTTC
CASTRGIQETQYF
>TRBV7-2|-|TRBJ2-1|-
TGTGCCAGCAGCCTTCTGTTGGGGGGCTACAATGAGCAGTTCTTC
CASSLLLGGYNEQFF
>TRBV28|-|TRBJ2-3|-
TGTGCCAGCAGTTTGGGGGGTACAGATACGCAGTATTTT
CASSLGGTDTQYF
>TRBV30|TRBD2|TRBJ2-3|-
TGTGCCTGGAGGCGGACTAGCGGCACAGATACGCAGTATTTT
CAWRRTSGTDTQYF
>TRBV7-2|TRBD2|TRBJ2-1|-
TGTGCCAGCAGCTTAGCGGTGGCTAGCGGGGGGATTAATGAGCAGTTCTTC
CASSLAVASGGINEQFF
>TRBV5-4|-|TRBJ2-5|few
TGTGCCAGCAGCTCTCCGGGACAAGAGACCCAGTACTTC
CASSSPGQETQYF
>TRBV5-5|TRBD2|TRBJ2-3|-
TGTGCCAGCAGCCCTGGGACTAGCGGGGGTGGTTATACGCAGTATTTT
CASSPGTSGGGYTQYF
>TRBV10-3|TRBD1|TRBJ1-1|few
TGTGCCATCAGTGACGCAGGGGGGCCGGGGGGGCGGGACACTGAAGCTTTCTTT
CAISDAGGPGGRDTEAFF
>TRBV2|-|TRBJ2-5|-
TGTGCCAGAGAAAAGGGGAATTCAGGGCCCCAGTACTTC
CAREKGNSGPQYF
>TRBV7-3|-|TRBJ2-7|few
TGTGCCAGCAGCCTGGGCCTCGGTCGCGAGCAGTACTTC
CASSLGLGREQYF